This is a list of T cell receptor beta chains from one sample in a study of vaccination and CD4 T cells after COVID-19. TCRdb analysed the PCR reads with MiXCR anew, one entry per CDR3 protein. This sample carries over 9,500 distinct CDR3 sequences, 45% to 55% of them seen once, and the ten largest clones take 25% to 30%. Their antigens remain unidentified. Sequences were obtained from CD4+ T cells from blood, cultured in vitro. The source is a human donor who had recovered from COVID-19. CDR3s include the opening cysteine and the closing phenylalanine or tryptophan. The D gene is left open where the match is weak. Clone size is stated in some rows and not others, as once, few, many or a class when expanded.

>TRBV28|TRBJ2-5|-|-
CASSLLGSQWKETQYF
TGTGCCAGCAGTTTATTAGGCTCTCAATGGAAGGAGACCCAGTACTTC
>TRBV12-3/TRBV12-4|TRBJ1-1|-|-
CASRLGGGLNTEAFF
TGTGCCAGCAGACTAGGGGGGGGATTGAACACTGAAGCTTTCTTT
>TRBV6-7|TRBJ2-2|-|-
CAREVELFF
TGTGCCAGGGAAGTGGAGCTGTTTTTT
>TRBV5-8|TRBJ2-3|-|-
CASSLVQDTQYF
TGTGCCAGCAGCTTGGTGCAGGATACGCAGTATTTT
>TRBV2|TRBJ1-1|-|-
CASSEAGREEAFF
TGTGCCAGCAGTGAAGCCGGGAGGGAGGAAGCTTTCTTT
>TRBV7-9|TRBJ1-6|TRBD1|-
CASSSRQGDNSPLHF
TGTGCCAGCAGCTCCCGACAGGGAGATAATTCACCCCTCCACTTT
>TRBV20-1|TRBJ2-1|TRBD2|few
CSARDRLAGGWGGNEQFF
TGCAGTGCTAGAGATCGGCTAGCGGGAGGCTGGGGTGGCAATGAGCAGTTCTTC
>TRBV30|TRBJ2-5|TRBD2|-
CAWSVGLAGGPQETQYF
TGTGCCTGGAGTGTAGGGCTAGCGGGAGGGCCCCAAGAGACCCAGTACTTC
>TRBV20-1|TRBJ1-1|-|-
CSALGGPVAEAFF
TGCAGTGCCCTCGGGGGGCCCGTCGCTGAAGCTTTCTTT
>TRBV6-2/TRBV6-3|TRBJ1-1|-|-
CASTLDLEGSTEAFF
TGTGCCAGCACCCTCGATCTTGAGGGATCCACTGAAGCTTTCTTT
>TRBV18|TRBJ2-5|-|-
CASSLGSASSETQYF
TGTGCCAGCTCACTGGGGAGCGCATCGTCAGAGACCCAGTACTTC
>TRBV20-1|TRBJ2-7|TRBD1|-
CSALPGQGSYEQYF
TGCAGTGCTCTACCGGGACAGGGCTCCTACGAGCAGTACTTC
>TRBV11-2|TRBJ1-5|-|-
CASSSGFQPQHF
TGTGCCAGCAGCTCAGGGTTTCAGCCCCAGCATTTT
>TRBV7-2|TRBJ1-5|TRBD1|-
CASTDRLGQPQHF
TGTGCCAGCACGGACAGGCTGGGTCAGCCCCAGCATTTT
>TRBV2|TRBJ1-1|-|-
CASREGGGWFGEAFF
TGTGCCAGCAGGGAAGGGGGGGGCTGGTTCGGTGAAGCTTTCTTT
>TRBV27|TRBJ1-6|-|-
CASRPTGISPLHF
TGTGCCAGCCGACCGACCGGGATTTCACCCCTCCACTTT
>TRBV7-9|TRBJ1-6|TRBD1|few
CASSSLWTGYNSPLHF
TGTGCCAGCAGTTCTCTCTGGACAGGGTATAATTCACCCCTCCACTTT
>TRBV6-1|TRBJ1-1|TRBD1|-
CASSPQPGQDSTEAFF
TGTGCCAGCAGTCCTCAACCGGGACAGGATAGCACTGAAGCTTTCTTT
>TRBV7-9|TRBJ2-5|TRBD2|-
CASSLGASGVGETQYF
TGTGCCAGCAGCTTAGGGGCTAGCGGGGTTGGGGAGACCCAGTACTTC
>TRBV2|TRBJ1-1|-|-
CASTRETEAFF
TGTGCCAGCACCAGGGAGACTGAAGCTTTCTTT
>TRBV7-9|TRBJ1-5|-|-
CASSRDISNQPQHF
TGTGCCAGCAGCCGGGACATTAGCAATCAGCCCCAGCATTTT
>TRBV6-1|TRBJ1-5|TRBD1|-
CASSETSGGRFPQHF
TGTGCCAGCAGTGAAACGTCAGGGGGTAGGTTCCCCCAGCATTTT
>TRBV7-9|TRBJ2-1|TRBD1|-
CASSPTGAANNEQFF
TGTGCCAGCAGCCCAACAGGGGCCGCTAACAATGAGCAGTTCTTC
>TRBV6-1|TRBJ2-1|TRBD1|-
CASSNRDRGQSEQFF
TGTGCCAGCAGTAACCGGGACAGGGGGCAGAGTGAGCAGTTCTTC
>TRBV7-9|TRBJ1-5|TRBD1|-
CASSRGTDPQPQHF
TGTGCCAGCAGCAGGGGGACAGACCCTCAGCCCCAGCATTTT
>TRBV11-2|TRBJ1-5|-|-
CASSLGRDQPQHF
TGTGCCAGCAGCTTAGGACGGGATCAGCCCCAGCATTTT